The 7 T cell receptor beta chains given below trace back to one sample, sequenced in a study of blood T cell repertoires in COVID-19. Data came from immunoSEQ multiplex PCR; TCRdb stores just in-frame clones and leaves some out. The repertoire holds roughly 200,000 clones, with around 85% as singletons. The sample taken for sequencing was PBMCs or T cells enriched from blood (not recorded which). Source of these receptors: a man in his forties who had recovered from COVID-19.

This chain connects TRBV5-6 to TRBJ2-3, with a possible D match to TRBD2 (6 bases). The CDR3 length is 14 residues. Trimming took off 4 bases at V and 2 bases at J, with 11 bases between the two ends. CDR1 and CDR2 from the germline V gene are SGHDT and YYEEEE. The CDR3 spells CASSAGTATDTQYF. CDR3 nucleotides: TGTGCCAGCAGCGCCGGGACTGCCACAGATACGCAGTATTTT.

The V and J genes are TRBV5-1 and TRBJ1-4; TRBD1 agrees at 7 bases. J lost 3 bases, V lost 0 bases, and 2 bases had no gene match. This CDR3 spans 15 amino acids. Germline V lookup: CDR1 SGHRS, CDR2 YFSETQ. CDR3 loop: CASSLAGTANEKLFF. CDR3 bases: TGCGCCAGCAGCTTGGCCGGGACAGCTAATGAAAAACTGTTTTTT.

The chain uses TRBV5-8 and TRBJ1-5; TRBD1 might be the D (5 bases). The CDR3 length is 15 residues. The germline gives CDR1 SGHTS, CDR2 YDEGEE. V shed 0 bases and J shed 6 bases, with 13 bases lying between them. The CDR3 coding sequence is TGTGCCAGCAGCTTGGCCCTTAGGGGTGCTCAGCCCCAGCATTTT. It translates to CASSLALRGAQPQHF.

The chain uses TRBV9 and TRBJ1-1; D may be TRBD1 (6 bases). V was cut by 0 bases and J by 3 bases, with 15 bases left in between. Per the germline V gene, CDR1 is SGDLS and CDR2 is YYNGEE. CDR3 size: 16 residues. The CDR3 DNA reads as TGTGCCAGCAGCGTAGGCCCCGTGGGGGCAGACACTGAAGCTTTCTTT. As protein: CASSVGPVGADTEAFF.

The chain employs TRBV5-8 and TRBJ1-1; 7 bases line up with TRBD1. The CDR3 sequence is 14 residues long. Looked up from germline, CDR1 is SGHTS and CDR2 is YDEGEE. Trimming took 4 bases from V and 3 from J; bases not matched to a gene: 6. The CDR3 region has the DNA TGTGCCAGCAGCCGACCAGGGGGTTACACTGAAGCTTTCTTT. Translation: CASSRPGGYTEAFF.

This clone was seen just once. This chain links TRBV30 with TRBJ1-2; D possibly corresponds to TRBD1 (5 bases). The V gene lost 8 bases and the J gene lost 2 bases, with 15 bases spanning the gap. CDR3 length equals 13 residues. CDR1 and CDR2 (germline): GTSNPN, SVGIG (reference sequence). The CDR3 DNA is TGTGCCGGTTCCAAGGGGTTCAACTATGGCTACACCTTC. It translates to CAGSKGFNYGYTF.

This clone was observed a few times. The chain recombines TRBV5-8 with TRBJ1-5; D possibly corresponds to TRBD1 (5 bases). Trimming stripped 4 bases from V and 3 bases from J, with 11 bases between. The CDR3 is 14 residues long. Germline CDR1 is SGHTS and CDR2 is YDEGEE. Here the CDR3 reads CASSLAGLNQPQHF. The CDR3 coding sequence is TGTGCCAGCAGCCTCGCGGGGCTCAATCAGCCCCAGCATTTT. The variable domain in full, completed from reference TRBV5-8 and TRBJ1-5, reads EAGVTQSPTHLIKTRGQQATLRCSPISGHTSVYWYQQALGLGLQFLLWYDEGEERNRGNFPPRFSGRQFPNYSSELNVNALELEDSALYLCASSLAGLNQPQHFGDGTRLSIL.